This T cell receptor beta chain was retrieved from a study of T cell repertoires in cytomegalovirus infection. Study-wide background: The authors used CMV epitopes that were HLA-C-restricted (recently identified) and HLA-B-restricted (well studied). General study results and limits: Dominating the ex vivo response were HLA-C-restricted CMV-specific TCR beta clonotypes.

TCRdb reanalysed the reads using MiXCR and keeps one entry per CDR3 protein. This repertoire shows 310,000 or so distinct CDR3 sequences, more than 20% found once; its top ten account for 13%. Concerning this clonotype: Its target is not known.

This CDR3 comprises 15 residues. CDR1 and CDR2 from the germline V gene are SGDLS and YYNGEE. Unmatched junction bases numbered 7, after V lost 0 bases and J lost 5 bases. The chain links TRBV9 to TRBJ2-5, with 7 bases matching TRBD2. The sequenced sample was cultured PBMCs, obtained from culture after CMV antigen stimulation. This clonotype was obtained from a human donor in good health (CMV status not recorded). Some clones in this sample may be carry-over from other donors' samples. The CDR3 loop is CASSVGLAVGETQYF. The CDR3 DNA sequence: TGTGCCAGCAGCGTAGGACTAGCTGTCGGGGAGACCCAGTACTTC.